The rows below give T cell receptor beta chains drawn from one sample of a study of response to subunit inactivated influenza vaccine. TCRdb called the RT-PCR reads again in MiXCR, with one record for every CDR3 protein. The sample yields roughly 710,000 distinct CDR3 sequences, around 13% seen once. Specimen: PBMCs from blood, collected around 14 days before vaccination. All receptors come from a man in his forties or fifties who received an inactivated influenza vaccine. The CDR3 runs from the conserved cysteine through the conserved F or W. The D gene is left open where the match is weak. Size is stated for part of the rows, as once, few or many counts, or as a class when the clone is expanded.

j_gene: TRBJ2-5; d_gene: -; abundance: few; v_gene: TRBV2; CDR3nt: TGTGCCAGCAGTGAAGTAGAAGAGACCCAGTACTTC; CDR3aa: CASSEVEETQYF
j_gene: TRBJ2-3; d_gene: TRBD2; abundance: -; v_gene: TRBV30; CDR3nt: TGTGCCTGGGACTACGGACTAGCGGGGAGCACAGATACGCATTATTTT; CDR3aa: CAWDYGLAGSTDTHYF
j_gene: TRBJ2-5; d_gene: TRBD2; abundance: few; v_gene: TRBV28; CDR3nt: TGTGCCAGCAGAGGACTAGCGGGGTTCCCGGGAGAGACCCAGTACTTC; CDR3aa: CASRGLAGFPGETQYF
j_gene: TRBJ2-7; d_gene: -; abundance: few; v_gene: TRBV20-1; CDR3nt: TGCAGTGCTAGAGATTTAAGGCTGGAACGGCGCGAGCAGTACTTC; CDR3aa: CSARDLRLERREQYF
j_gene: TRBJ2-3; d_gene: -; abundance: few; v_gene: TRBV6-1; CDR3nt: TGTGCCAGCAGTGGAGGGATCGTGGAGGGCCGAGGGCAGTATTTT; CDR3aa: CASSGGIVEGRGQYF
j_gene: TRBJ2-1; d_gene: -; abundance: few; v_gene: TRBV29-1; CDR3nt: TGCAGCGTTGCTACAGGTTGGTCCTACAATGAGCAGTTCTTC; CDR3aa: CSVATGWSYNEQFF
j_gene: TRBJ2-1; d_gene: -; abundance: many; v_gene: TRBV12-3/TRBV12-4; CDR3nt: TGTGCCAGCACCGGGGACTCGCAAAATTCTAATGAGCAGTTCTTC; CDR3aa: CASTGDSQNSNEQFF
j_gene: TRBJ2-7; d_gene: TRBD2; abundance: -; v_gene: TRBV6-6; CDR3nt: TGTGCCAGCGCGGCGGGAGGGCCCTACGAGCAGTACTTC; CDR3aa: CASAAGGPYEQYF
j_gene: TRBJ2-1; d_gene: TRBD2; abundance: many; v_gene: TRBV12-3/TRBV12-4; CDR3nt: TGTGCCAGCAGGACCGGGACTAGCGGCTACAATGAGCAGTTCTTC; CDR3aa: CASRTGTSGYNEQFF
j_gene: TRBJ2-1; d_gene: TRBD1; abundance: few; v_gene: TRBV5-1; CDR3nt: TGCGCCAGCAGCAACGGACAGGGGTCCGATGAGCAGTTCTTC; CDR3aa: CASSNGQGSDEQFF
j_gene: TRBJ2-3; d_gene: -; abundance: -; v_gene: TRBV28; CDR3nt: TGTGCCAGCACCAGGACCCGAGCGCCCACAGATACGCAGTATTTT; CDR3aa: CASTRTRAPTDTQYF
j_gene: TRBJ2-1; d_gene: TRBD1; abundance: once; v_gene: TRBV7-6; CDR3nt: TGTGCCAGCAGCCTCGGACAGGGATCGAGCAATGAGCAGTTCTTC; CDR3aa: CASSLGQGSSNEQFF
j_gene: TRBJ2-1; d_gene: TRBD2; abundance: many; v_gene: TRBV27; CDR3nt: TGTGCCAGCAGTCGGGACGGGATTACGCGGGAGTTGGTTGAGCAGTTCTTC; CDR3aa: CASSRDGITRELVEQFF
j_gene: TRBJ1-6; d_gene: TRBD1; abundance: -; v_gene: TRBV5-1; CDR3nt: TGCGCCAGCAGCTCGGGACAGGGGGCGATGAATTCACCCCTCCACTTT; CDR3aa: CASSSGQGAMNSPLHF
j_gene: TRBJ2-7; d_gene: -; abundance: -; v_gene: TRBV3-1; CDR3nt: TGTGCCAGCAGCCAAAGAGCCAGGGGGGGCGAGCAGTACTTC; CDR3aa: CASSQRARGGEQYF
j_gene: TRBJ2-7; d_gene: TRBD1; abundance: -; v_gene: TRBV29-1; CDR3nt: TGCAGCGTTGAGACGACCGGGACAGGGGGCATCTACGAGCAGTACTTC; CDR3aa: CSVETTGTGGIYEQYF
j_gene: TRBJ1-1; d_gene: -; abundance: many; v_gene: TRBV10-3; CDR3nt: TGTGCCATCAGTGACCCGACAGGACCACCTGAAGCTTTCTTT; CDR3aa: CAISDPTGPPEAFF
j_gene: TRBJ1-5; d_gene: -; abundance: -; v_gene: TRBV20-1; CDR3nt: TGCAGTGCTAGAGATCCCGTGGCGGGCAATCAGCCCCAGCATTTT; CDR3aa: CSARDPVAGNQPQHF
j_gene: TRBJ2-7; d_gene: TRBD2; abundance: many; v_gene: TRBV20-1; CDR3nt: TGCAGTGCTAGATCCGGGGGGGCTTACGAGCAGTACTTC; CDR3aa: CSARSGGAYEQYF
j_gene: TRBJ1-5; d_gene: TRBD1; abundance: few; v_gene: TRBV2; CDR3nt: TGTGCCAGCAGGAGGACAGGGTCTCACCAGCCCCAGCATTTT; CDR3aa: CASRRTGSHQPQHF
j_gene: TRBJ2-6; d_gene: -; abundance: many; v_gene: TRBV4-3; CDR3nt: TGCGCCAGCAGCCAAGATTTAACTGGGGCCAACGTCCTGACTTTC; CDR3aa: CASSQDLTGANVLTF
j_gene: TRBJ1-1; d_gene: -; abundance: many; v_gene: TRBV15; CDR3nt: TGTGCCACCAGCAGACCACCCGGGAACACTGAAGCTTTCTTT; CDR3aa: CATSRPPGNTEAFF